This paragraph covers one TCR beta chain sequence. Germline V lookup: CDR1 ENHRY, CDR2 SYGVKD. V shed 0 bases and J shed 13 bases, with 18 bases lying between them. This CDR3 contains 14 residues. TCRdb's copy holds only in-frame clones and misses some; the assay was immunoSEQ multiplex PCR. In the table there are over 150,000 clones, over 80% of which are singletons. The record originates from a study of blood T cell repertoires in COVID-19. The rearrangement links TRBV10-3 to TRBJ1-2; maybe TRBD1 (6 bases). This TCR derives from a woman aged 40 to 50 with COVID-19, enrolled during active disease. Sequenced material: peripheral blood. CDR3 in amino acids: CAISESGTQNKGTF. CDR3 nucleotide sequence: TGTGCCATCAGTGAGTCAGGGACACAGAACAAGGGCACCTTC.